A selection of T cell receptor beta chains follows, all from one sample in a study of CD8 T cells in Susac syndrome. A single record per CDR3 protein comes from TCRdb applying MiXCR to the immunoSEQ multiplex PCR reads. The repertoire includes 150,000 to 200,000 distinct CDR3 sequences, approximately 96% of them detected once, and around 0.09% sits in the top ten. The sample taken for sequencing was CD4+ T cells from PBMCs. All receptors come from a human donor with multiple sclerosis. Each CDR3 is given with its conserved first and last residue. The D gene is left open where the match is weak. Expanded clones are given a class, and other clones once, few, many or no size at all.

J gene: TRBJ1-5; D gene: .; clone size: .; V gene: TRBV20-1; CDR3 length: 13; CDR3 DNA: TGCAGTGCTAGAGAGGGGGCGTATCAGCCCCAGCATTTT; CDR3 protein: CSAREGAYQPQHF
J gene: TRBJ1-4; D gene: .; clone size: .; V gene: TRBV28; CDR3 length: 12; CDR3 DNA: TGTGCCAGCAGGGGGATAAATGAAAAACTGTTTTTT; CDR3 protein: CASRGINEKLFF
J gene: TRBJ2-6; D gene: .; clone size: few; V gene: TRBV28; CDR3 length: 14; CDR3 DNA: TGTGCCAGCAGTTTATGGGCTGGGGCCAACGTCCTGACTTTC; CDR3 protein: CASSLWAGANVLTF
J gene: TRBJ1-1; D gene: .; clone size: .; V gene: TRBV30; CDR3 length: 13; CDR3 DNA: TGTGCCTGGATGCGGGGGTGGGAAACTGAAGCTTTCTTT; CDR3 protein: CAWMRGWETEAFF
J gene: TRBJ2-2; D gene: TRBD1; clone size: .; V gene: TRBV10-3; CDR3 length: 15; CDR3 DNA: TGTGCCATCAGTGGAAGACAGGGATCCACCGGGGAGCTGTTTTTT; CDR3 protein: CAISGRQGSTGELFF
J gene: TRBJ1-4; D gene: .; clone size: .; V gene: TRBV4-3; CDR3 length: 17; CDR3 DNA: TGCGCCAGCAGCCAAGATCTCCCGACAGCACGGGTTGAAAAACTGTTTTTT; CDR3 protein: CASSQDLPTARVEKLFF
J gene: TRBJ1-6; D gene: .; clone size: .; V gene: TRBV13; CDR3 length: 12; CDR3 DNA: TGTGCCAGCAGTCTTAATGCTTCACCCCTCCACTTT; CDR3 protein: CASSLNASPLHF
J gene: TRBJ2-1; D gene: .; clone size: .; V gene: TRBV24-1; CDR3 length: 15; CDR3 DNA: TGTGCCACCAGTGATTCTTCTGGGTCCTACAATGAGCAGTTCTTC; CDR3 protein: CATSDSSGSYNEQFF
J gene: TRBJ1-2; D gene: .; clone size: .; V gene: TRBV7-2; CDR3 length: 15; CDR3 DNA: TGTGCCAGCAGCTTAGCGCTCGGCCCATCCGGCGGCTACACCTTC; CDR3 protein: CASSLALGPSGGYTF
J gene: TRBJ1-1; D gene: .; clone size: .; V gene: TRBV30; CDR3 length: 15; CDR3 DNA: TGTGCCTGGAGTGTACTCGGGGACCCGAACACTGAAGCTTTCTTT; CDR3 protein: CAWSVLGDPNTEAFF
J gene: TRBJ1-1; D gene: .; clone size: .; V gene: TRBV5-1; CDR3 length: 13; CDR3 DNA: TGCGCCAGCAGCAGTTCAAGGGTCGCTGAAGCTTTCTTT; CDR3 protein: CASSSSRVAEAFF
J gene: TRBJ2-3; D gene: TRBD2; clone size: .; V gene: TRBV13; CDR3 length: 15; CDR3 DNA: TGTGCCAGCAGCTTAGGCCCCGGGGGAGGGGATACGCAGTATTTT; CDR3 protein: CASSLGPGGGDTQYF
J gene: TRBJ2-5; D gene: TRBD1; clone size: .; V gene: TRBV14; CDR3 length: 14; CDR3 DNA: TGTGCCAGCAGCCAAGACCCAGGGGGAGAGACCCAGTACTTC; CDR3 protein: CASSQDPGGETQYF
J gene: TRBJ2-5; D gene: .; clone size: .; V gene: TRBV25-1; CDR3 length: 13; CDR3 DNA: TGTGCCAGCAGTAGGCAGACCCAAGAGACCCAGTACTTC; CDR3 protein: CASSRQTQETQYF
J gene: TRBJ2-1; D gene: TRBD2; clone size: once; V gene: TRBV20-1; CDR3 length: 16; CDR3 DNA: TGCAGTGCTGGACCTAGCGGGTCCGGCTCCTACAATGAGCAGTTCTTC; CDR3 protein: CSAGPSGSGSYNEQFF
J gene: TRBJ1-4; D gene: TRBD1; clone size: .; V gene: TRBV14; CDR3 length: 16; CDR3 DNA: TGTGCCAGCAGCCAGGTACAGGGGACAACTAATGAAAAACTGTTTTTT; CDR3 protein: CASSQVQGTTNEKLFF
J gene: TRBJ2-7; D gene: TRBD1; clone size: once; V gene: TRBV29-1; CDR3 length: 13; CDR3 DNA: TGCAGCGCGTGTCAGGGGGCTGCGTACGAGCAGTACTTC; CDR3 protein: CSACQGAAYEQYF
J gene: TRBJ2-5; D gene: .; clone size: .; V gene: TRBV6-1; CDR3 length: 14; CDR3 DNA: TGTGCCAGCAGACCCAGGGTCCTCCAAGAGACCCAGTACTTC; CDR3 protein: CASRPRVLQETQYF
J gene: TRBJ1-1; D gene: .; clone size: once; V gene: TRBV29-1; CDR3 length: 12; CDR3 DNA: TGCAGCGTTGACTGGTCAAGGACTGAAGCTTTCTTT; CDR3 protein: CSVDWSRTEAFF
J gene: TRBJ2-7; D gene: .; clone size: .; V gene: TRBV6-6; CDR3 length: 12; CDR3 DNA: TGTGCCAGCAAGGTACAGGGAGGCGAGCAGTACTTC; CDR3 protein: CASKVQGGEQYF
J gene: TRBJ2-3; D gene: .; clone size: .; V gene: TRBV9; CDR3 length: 15; CDR3 DNA: TGTGCCAGCAGCGTACGAGTTGGGGTGGGGGATACGCAGTATTTT; CDR3 protein: CASSVRVGVGDTQYF
J gene: TRBJ2-7; D gene: .; clone size: .; V gene: TRBV2; CDR3 length: 14; CDR3 DNA: TGTGCCACCCACCCCGGTGACAGAGACTACGAGCAGTACTTC; CDR3 protein: CATHPGDRDYEQYF
J gene: TRBJ2-1; D gene: TRBD1; clone size: .; V gene: TRBV10-3; CDR3 length: 15; CDR3 DNA: TGTGCCATCAGCCCCGGGACAGGCTCCTACAATGAGCAGTTCTTC; CDR3 protein: CAISPGTGSYNEQFF
J gene: TRBJ1-2; D gene: .; clone size: .; V gene: TRBV12-3/TRBV12-4; CDR3 length: 11; CDR3 DNA: TGTGCCAGCAGTTACCCGAGAGGCTACACCTTC; CDR3 protein: CASSYPRGYTF
J gene: TRBJ1-1; D gene: TRBD1; clone size: .; V gene: TRBV25-1; CDR3 length: 14; CDR3 DNA: TGTGCCAGCCCGGGACAGGGTAGTGGGACTGAAGCTTTCTTT; CDR3 protein: CASPGQGSGTEAFF
J gene: TRBJ2-7; D gene: TRBD2; clone size: .; V gene: TRBV20-1; CDR3 length: 17; CDR3 DNA: TGCAGTGCTAGCCTCGGGATAGCGGGGGGTATCGTCTACGAGCAGTACTTC; CDR3 protein: CSASLGIAGGIVYEQYF
J gene: TRBJ1-6; D gene: TRBD1; clone size: .; V gene: TRBV6-6; CDR3 length: 14; CDR3 DNA: TGTGCCAGCAGCCCAGGGACAGGCAATTCACCCCTCCACTTT; CDR3 protein: CASSPGTGNSPLHF
J gene: TRBJ2-1; D gene: TRBD2; clone size: .; V gene: TRBV24-1; CDR3 length: 16; CDR3 DNA: TGTGCCACCAGTGATTTGAGGCGGGGGGCGAATGGTGAGCAGTTCTTC; CDR3 protein: CATSDLRRGANGEQFF
J gene: TRBJ2-5; D gene: .; clone size: .; V gene: TRBV12-3/TRBV12-4; CDR3 length: 14; CDR3 DNA: TGTGCCAGCAGTCCCCGACAGGTTCAAGAGACCCAGTACTTC; CDR3 protein: CASSPRQVQETQYF
J gene: TRBJ2-7; D gene: TRBD2; clone size: .; V gene: TRBV20-1; CDR3 length: 15; CDR3 DNA: TGCAGTGCTAGTGTTGGCGGGGGGGTCTCCTACGAGCAGTACTTC; CDR3 protein: CSASVGGGVSYEQYF
J gene: TRBJ1-2; D gene: .; clone size: .; V gene: TRBV18; CDR3 length: 14; CDR3 DNA: TGTGCCAGCTCACCAAGAGATATGCGGTATGGCTACACCTTC; CDR3 protein: CASSPRDMRYGYTF
J gene: TRBJ2-1; D gene: .; clone size: .; V gene: TRBV4-1; CDR3 length: 14; CDR3 DNA: TGCGCCAGCAGCCAACTGCAGACGGGTAAGGAGCAGTTCTTC; CDR3 protein: CASSQLQTGKEQFF
J gene: TRBJ2-7; D gene: .; clone size: .; V gene: TRBV9; CDR3 length: 14; CDR3 DNA: TGTGCCAGCAGCCCCTCGACGGGAGTGAGCGAGCAGTACTTC; CDR3 protein: CASSPSTGVSEQYF